The 18 T cell receptor beta chains reported below all come from one sample, sequenced in a study of blood T cells in healthy people across ages. For the second PCR, which ran for roughly 7 to 11 cycles, a sample-barcoded 5' primer and a J-beta primer mix were used. One entry per CDR3 protein, called by TCRdb with MiXCR from the 5' RACE reads. Of about 1.7 million distinct CDR3 sequences listed, approximately 30% are singletons. Input material: blood. Receptor source: a woman in her twenties or thirties in good health.

The sample holds many counts of this clonotype. The chain carries TRBV4-1 and TRBJ2-7, with 8 bases matching TRBD2. The CDR3 covers 18 residues. Germline loops: CDR1 MGHRA, CDR2 YSYEKL. Losses at the gene ends were 4 bases for V and 4 bases for J; bases not matched to a gene: 18. The CDR3 protein is CASSPRGLQRGPSYEQYF. The CDR3 DNA is TGCGCCAGCAGCCCCCGAGGTTTACAGCGGGGGCCCTCATACGAGCAGTACTTC.

This clonotype has just a few counts. The chain is built from TRBV20-1 and TRBJ1-2; 7 bases align to TRBD1. With V trimmed by 6 bases and J by 8 bases, 15 bases remained unmatched. CDR1 DFQATT and CDR2 SNEGSKA come from the germline V gene (reference sequence). The CDR3 runs to 14 residues. CDR3: CSAGRDRDTRGYTF. The DNA of the CDR3 is TGCAGTGCGGGTAGGGACAGAGACACCCGGGGCTACACCTTC.

This sequence joins TRBV15 and TRBJ2-7; 7 bases fit TRBD1. The CDR3 runs to 16 residues. V lost 5 bases and J lost 7; bases outside the gene matches: 17. CDR1 LNHNV and CDR2 YYDKDF come from the germline V gene (reference sequence). The CDR3 protein is CATSGSRTGPNVEQYF. As DNA, the CDR3 is TGTGCCACCAGCGGATCCAGGACAGGCCCGAACGTAGAGCAGTACTTC.

This clonotype turned up a few times. This chain uses TRBV5-1 with TRBJ2-5; D is undetermined. Germline CDR1 and CDR2: SGHRS and YFSETQ. Trimming took off 4 bases at V and 11 bases at J, with 15 bases between the two ends. The CDR3 contains 12 residues. The CDR3 region has the DNA TGCGCCAGCAGCCCCGTACCCGCCGGACAGTACTTC. As protein: CASSPVPAGQYF. The whole variable domain, remainder taken from reference TRBV5-1 and TRBJ2-5, is KAGVTQTPRYLIKTRGQQVTLSCSPISGHRSVSWYQQTPGQGLQFLFEYFSETQRNKGNFPGRFSGRQFSNSRSEMNVSTLELGDSALYLCASSPVPAGQYFGPGTRLLVL.

The CDR3 reads CASSYSRQGPESNQPQHF. The CDR3 coding sequence is TGTGCCAGCAGTTACTCGAGACAGGGGCCCGAAAGCAATCAGCCCCAGCATTTT. The chain uses TRBV6-5 and TRBJ1-5, with 8 bases lining up with TRBD1. Germline trimming cut 0 bases from V and 1 base from J; bases unmatched to any gene: 8. CDR3 length: 18 amino acids. Germline V CDR1 and CDR2: MNHEY, SVGAGI.

There are a few counts of this clonotype. This chain joins TRBV5-1 and TRBJ2-3, with D maybe TRBD2 (6 bases). The CDR3 totals 13 residues. V dropped 4 bases and J dropped 5 bases, with 11 bases sitting between them. CDR1 SGHRS and CDR2 YFSETQ come from the germline V gene. CDR3: CASSAIAVDTQYF. DNA for the CDR3: TGCGCCAGCAGCGCGATAGCGGTAGATACGCAGTATTTT.

This clonotype was seen at least ten times. The CDR3: CASSPGTGSREQYF. The CDR3 nucleotides are TGTGCCAGCAGCCCAGGGACAGGGTCTCGCGAGCAGTACTTC. The gene calls are TRBV3-1 and TRBJ2-7; the match to TRBD1 covers 9 bases. Germline trimming cut 4 bases from V and 6 bases from J; bases unmatched to any gene: 7. The CDR3 consists of 14 residues. CDR1 and CDR2 (germline): LGHDT, YNNKEL (reference sequence).

This clonotype was observed a handful of times. This chain links TRBV12-3 or TRBV12-4 with TRBJ1-6; D possibly corresponds to TRBD1 (5 bases). CDR3 length equals 15 residues. Trimming pared 5 bases from V and 10 bases from J, leaving 18 bases between. CDR3 coding DNA: TGTGCCAGCAGTCTCCGTTTCTCCAGGGTCTCACCCCTCCACTTT. This translates into CASSLRFSRVSPLHF.

The J gene is TRBJ1-1, the V gene TRBV6-2 or TRBV6-3; D gene unclear. This CDR3 has 14 amino acids. The germline CDR1 and CDR2 sequences are MNHEY and SVGEGT. V gave up 3 bases and J gave up 10 bases, with 18 bases separating them. CDR3: CASSYSAGSGAAFF. CDR3 in DNA: TGTGCCAGCAGTTATTCGGCAGGTTCCGGCGCAGCTTTCTTT.

The sample holds many counts of this clonotype. The rearrangement links TRBV7-3 to TRBJ2-5, with D perhaps being TRBD1 or TRBD2 (5 bases each). CDR3 size: 14 residues. Trimming cost V 3 bases and J 4 bases, with 12 bases left between them. CDR1 SGHTA and CDR2 FQGTGA come from the germline V gene. Written as DNA, the CDR3 is TGTGCCAGCAGCTTTTCTGGGGACGGAGAGACCCAGTACTTC. Translating gives CASSFSGDGETQYF. The full variable domain, its missing parts supplied by reference TRBV7-3 and TRBJ2-5, is GAGVSQTPSNKVTEKGKYVELRCDPISGHTALYWYRQSLGQGPEFLIYFQGTGAADDSGLPNDRFFAVRPEGSVSTLKIQRTERGDSAVYLCASSFSGDGETQYFGPGTRLLVL.

The chain carries TRBV29-1 and TRBJ1-2; possibly TRBD1 for D (5 bases). The CDR3 is made up of 16 amino acids. V lost 1 base, J lost 8 bases, and 23 bases lay in between. Germline V lookup: CDR1 SQVTM, CDR2 ANQGSEA. The CDR3 is CSVEGGSPDSLRGYTF. CDR3 DNA: TGCAGCGTTGAAGGGGGGTCCCCAGACAGCCTGAGGGGCTACACCTTC.

This clonotype was seen only a few times. The V gene is TRBV4-1, the J gene TRBJ2-3; 8 bases align to TRBD1. The junction had 5 bases not matched to a gene; V was cut back by 6 bases and J by 0 bases. CDR1 is MGHRA, CDR2 YSYEKL, per germline. This CDR3 spans 15 amino acids. CDR3 loop: CASRRQGFSTDTQYF. The CDR3 DNA follows: TGCGCCAGCAGGCGACAGGGGTTTAGCACAGATACGCAGTATTTT.

Comment on this clonotype: This clone may be a read error of a much larger clone one base away. The chain couples TRBV5-6 to TRBJ2-6; TRBD1 matches 8 bases. V was pared by 3 bases and J by 3 bases, with 8 bases of the junction left unmatched. The CDR3 runs 17 residues. Germline loops: CDR1 SGHDT, CDR2 YYEEEE. The CDR3 DNA follows: TGTGCCAGCAGCTGGGGCCAGGGGGCGCTTGGGGCCAACGTCCTGACTTTC. Its protein product is CASSWGQGALGANVLTF. The variable domain in full, with the rest retrieved from reference TRBV5-6 and TRBJ2-6, is DAGVTQSPTHLIKTRGQQVTLRCSPKSGHDTVSWYQQALGQGPQFIFQYYEEEERQRGNFPDRFSGHQFPNYSSELNVNALLLGDSALYLCASSWGQGALGANVLTFGAGSRLTVL.

This clonotype was observed a few times. J is TRBJ2-5 and V is TRBV6-5; TRBD2 matches 10 bases. V dropped 2 bases and J dropped 6; count of bases not matched to a gene: 12. The CDR3 contains 17 residues. Germline CDR1 and CDR2: MNHEY and SVGAGI. The CDR3 DNA is TGTGCCAGCAGTTACAATATAGGGCCTAGCGGGAGAAAGACCCAGTACTTC. Translating it yields CASSYNIGPSGRKTQYF.

This clonotype has more than one count but fewer than ten. This rearrangement joins TRBV20-1 to TRBJ2-3; 11 bases map to TRBD1. Per the germline V gene, CDR1 is DFQATT and CDR2 is SNEGSKA (reference sequence). This CDR3 comprises 14 residues. V lost 1 base to trimming and J lost 5 bases; unmatched junction nucleotides: 2. CDR3: CSARAGQGVDTQYF. The CDR3 DNA is TGCAGTGCTAGAGCGGGACAGGGGGTAGATACGCAGTATTTT.

The rearrangement joins TRBV4-2 to TRBJ2-5; 8 bases align to TRBD2. The CDR3 has 20 amino acids. CDR1 LGHNA and CDR2 YNFKEQ come from the germline V gene. V lost 4 bases and J lost 2; bases outside the gene matches: 21. The CDR3 is CASSRTTLSGALSRQETQYF. DNA for the CDR3: TGTGCCAGCAGCCGGACAACCCTTAGCGGGGCGCTCTCTCGGCAAGAGACCCAGTACTTC.

The CDR3 DNA sequence: TGTGCCAGCAGCTCCTCCGGGACTAGTATGGATGAGCAGTTCTTC. Amino acid sequence: CASSSSGTSMDEQFF. V usage is TRBV7-2 and J usage is TRBJ2-1; 8 bases map to TRBD2. The length of the CDR3 is 15 residues. CDR1 SGHTA and CDR2 FQGNSA come from the germline V gene. Trimming removed 4 bases from V and 8 bases from J; junction bases left unmatched: 10.

This clonotype appeared a few times. The chain employs TRBV20-1 and TRBJ2-1; 7 nucleotides match TRBD2. From germline, CDR1 is DFQATT and CDR2 SNEGSKA (reference sequence). J was trimmed by 3 bases and V by 6 bases; bases with no gene match: 17. The CDR3 sequence is 17 residues long. The CDR3 DNA reads TGCAGTGCCCGGGGCAGCGCCCGGGACTACTTCTACAATGAGCAGTTCTTC. The encoded protein is CSARGSARDYFYNEQFF.